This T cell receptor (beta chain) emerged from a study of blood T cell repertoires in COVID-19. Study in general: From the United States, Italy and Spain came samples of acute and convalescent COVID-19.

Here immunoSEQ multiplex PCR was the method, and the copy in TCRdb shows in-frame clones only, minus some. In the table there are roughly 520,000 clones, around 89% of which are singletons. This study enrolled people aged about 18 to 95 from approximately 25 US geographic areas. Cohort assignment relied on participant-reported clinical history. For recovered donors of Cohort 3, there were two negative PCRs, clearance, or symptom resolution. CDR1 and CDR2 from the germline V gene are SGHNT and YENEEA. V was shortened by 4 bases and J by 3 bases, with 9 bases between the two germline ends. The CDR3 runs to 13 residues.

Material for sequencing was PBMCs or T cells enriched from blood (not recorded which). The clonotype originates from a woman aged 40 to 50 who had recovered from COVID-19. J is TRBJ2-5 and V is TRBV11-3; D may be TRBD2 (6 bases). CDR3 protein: CASSYSGEETQYF. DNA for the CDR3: TGTGCCAGCAGCTATTCGGGAGAAGAGACCCAGTACTTC.